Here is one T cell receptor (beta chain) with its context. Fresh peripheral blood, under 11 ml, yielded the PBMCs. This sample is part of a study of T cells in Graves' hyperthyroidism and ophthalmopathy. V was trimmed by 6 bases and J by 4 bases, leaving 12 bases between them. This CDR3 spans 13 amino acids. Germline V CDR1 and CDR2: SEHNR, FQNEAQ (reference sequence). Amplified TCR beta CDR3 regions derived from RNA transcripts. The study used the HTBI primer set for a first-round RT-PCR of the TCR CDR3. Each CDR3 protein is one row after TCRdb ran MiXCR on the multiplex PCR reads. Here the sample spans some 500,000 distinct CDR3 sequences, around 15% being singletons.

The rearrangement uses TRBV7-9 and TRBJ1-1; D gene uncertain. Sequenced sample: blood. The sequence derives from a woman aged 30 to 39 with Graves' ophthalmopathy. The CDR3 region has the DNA TGTGCCAGCAGTCCCCCGGGTTCCACTGAAGCTTTCTTT. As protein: CASSPPGSTEAFF.